This entry is about one TCR beta chain. The sample is drawn from a study of T cell responses to AZD1222 COVID-19 vaccine. The trim removed 6 bases at V and 6 bases at J, leaving 14 bases unmatched. The CDR3 is 16 residues long. The V gene's germline CDR1 is MGHRA and CDR2 YSYEKL. This table comes from immunoSEQ multiplex PCR, and its TCRdb copy is limited to in-frame clones, with some not included. Of 100,000 to 150,000 clones listed, roughly 90% are singletons. The clonotype originates from an adult in good health. J is TRBJ2-3 and V is TRBV4-1, with 8 nucleotides matching TRBD1. The sample in question was peripheral blood, obtained on day 0 of AZD1222 vaccination. CDR3 region: CASRNPGQAGGDTQYF. CDR3 bases: TGCGCCAGCAGGAACCCGGGACAGGCTGGGGGGGATACGCAGTATTTT.